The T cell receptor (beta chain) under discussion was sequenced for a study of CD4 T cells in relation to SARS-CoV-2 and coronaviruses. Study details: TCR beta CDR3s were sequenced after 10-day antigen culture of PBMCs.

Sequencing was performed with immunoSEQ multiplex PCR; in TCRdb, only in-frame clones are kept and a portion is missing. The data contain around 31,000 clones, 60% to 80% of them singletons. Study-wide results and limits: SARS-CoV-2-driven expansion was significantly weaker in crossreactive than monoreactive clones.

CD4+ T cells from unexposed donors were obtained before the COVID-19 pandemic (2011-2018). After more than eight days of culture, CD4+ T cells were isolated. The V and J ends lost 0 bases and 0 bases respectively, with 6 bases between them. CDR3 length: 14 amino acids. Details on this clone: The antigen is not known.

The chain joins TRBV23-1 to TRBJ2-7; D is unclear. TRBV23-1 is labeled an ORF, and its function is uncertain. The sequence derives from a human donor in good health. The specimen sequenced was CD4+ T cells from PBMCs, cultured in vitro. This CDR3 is CASSQSLSSYEQYF. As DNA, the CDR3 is TGCGCCAGCAGTCAATCTTTGAGCTCCTACGAGCAGTACTTC.